The 13 T cell receptor beta chains below were found in one sample sequenced in a study of control samples from healthy donors and cancer patients. This table comes from immunoSEQ multiplex PCR, and its TCRdb copy is limited to in-frame clones, with some not included. The sample shows some 67,000 clones, approximately 89% of them seen only once. The sample was PBMCs. The source of these receptors is a woman aged 50 to 60 with head and neck cancer.

The chain carries TRBV28 and TRBJ1-4, with D perhaps TRBD1 (5 bases). Trimming shortened V by 8 bases and J by 7 bases, and 17 bases separated the two germline ends. The CDR3 is 14 amino acids. Germline V gene lookup returns CDR1 MDHEN and CDR2 SYDVKM. This CDR3 is CASVKGVVGEKLFF. In DNA form, the CDR3 reads TGTGCCAGCGTTAAAGGGGTCGTCGGTGAAAAACTGTTTTTT.

This chain joins TRBV21-1 and TRBJ2-7. TRBV21-1 is a pseudogene segment. The CDR3 length is 14 residues. In nucleotides, the CDR3 is TGTGCCAGCACCGCCGACAGGGAGGGGTGCGAGCAGTACTTC. It encodes CASTADREGCEQYF.

The genes are TRBV4-1 and TRBJ1-6, with D unclear. This CDR3 comprises 19 residues. Trimming cost V 0 bases and J 9 bases, with 24 bases left between them. Germline loops: CDR1 MGHRA, CDR2 YSYEKL. CDR3 nucleotide sequence: TGCGCCAGCAGCCAAGATATAGGCAACAGTAGGGTTAATAGTTCACCCCTCCACTTT. This sequence encodes CASSQDIGNSRVNSSPLHF.

The chain recombines TRBV7-2 with TRBJ2-7; 9 nucleotides match TRBD2. V shed 2 bases, J shed 2 bases, and the junction held 4 bases outside the gene matches. The CDR3 has 15 amino acids. Germline-derived CDR1 and CDR2 are SGHTA and FQGNSA. In DNA, the CDR3 is TGTGCCAGCAGCTTATCCGCGGGGGGGCCCTACGAGCAGTACTTC. Translated, it gives CASSLSAGGPYEQYF. The full variable domain, with the rest looked up from reference TRBV7-2 and TRBJ2-7, is GAGVSQSPSNKVTEKGKDVELRCDPISGHTALYWYRQSLGQGLEFLIYFQGNSAPDKSGLPSDRFSAERTGGSVSTLTIQRTQQEDSAVYLCASSLSAGGPYEQYFGPGTRLTVT.

This rearrangement joins TRBV5-4 to TRBJ1-3; D is unclear. CDR1 and CDR2 from the germline V gene are SGHNT and YYREEE (reference sequence). The V and J ends lost 1 base and 7 bases respectively, with 18 bases between them. The CDR3 is 16 residues long. The CDR3 nucleotides are TGTGCCAGCAGCTTGACCGGGCCCATGGCCGGGAACACCATATATTTT. It encodes CASSLTGPMAGNTIYF.

The rearrangement uses TRBV19 and TRBJ1-5; 8 bases align to TRBD1. CDR1 LNHDA and CDR2 SQIVND come from the germline V gene (reference sequence). This CDR3 region has 14 residues. J gave up 9 bases and V 7 bases, and 11 bases lay outside the gene matches. The CDR3 sequence: CASTQGQGRGPQHF. The CDR3 bases are TGTGCCAGTACCCAAGGACAGGGCCGGGGGCCCCAGCATTTT.

This chain connects TRBV28 to TRBJ1-2; 10 bases map to TRBD1. The CDR3 consists of 14 residues. Germline trimming cut 6 bases from V and 8 bases from J; bases unmatched to any gene: 9. Germline V gives CDR1 MDHEN, CDR2 SYDVKM. CDR3 sequence: CASSLTGGVGGYTF. The CDR3 region has the DNA TGTGCCAGCAGCCTGACAGGGGGCGTAGGGGGCTACACCTTC.

The chain uses TRBV5-1 and TRBJ2-2; no clear D gene. Germline lookup yields CDR1 SGHRS and CDR2 YFSETQ. V was pared by 4 bases and J by 0 bases, with 7 bases between. This CDR3 contains 14 residues. The CDR3 spells CASSLATNTGELFF. In DNA, the CDR3 is TGCGCCAGCAGCCTGGCAACGAACACCGGGGAGCTGTTTTTT.

This clone was observed once. The chain is built from TRBV10-2 and TRBJ2-7; 11 nucleotides align to TRBD2. V was clipped by 8 bases and J by 2 bases; unmatched bases: 2. This CDR3 region has 13 residues. Germline V lookup: CDR1 WSHSY, CDR2 SAAADI. CDR3 bases: TGCGCCAGCCTACTAGCGGGGGCCTACGAGCAGTACTTC. It yields the protein CASLLAGAYEQYF.

V gene TRBV11-2 combines with J gene TRBJ1-1; D call uncertain. V was cut by 6 bases and J by 8 bases, with 10 bases left in between. Germline lookup yields CDR1 SGHAT and CDR2 FQNNGV. CDR3 length: 11 amino acids. The CDR3 loop reads CASRRTTEAFF. CDR3 DNA sequence: TGTGCCAGCAGGCGGACGACAGAAGCTTTCTTT. The variable domain in full, completed from reference TRBV11-2 and TRBJ1-1, reads EAGVAQSPRYKIIEKRQSVAFWCNPISGHATLYWYQQILGQGPKLLIQFQNNGVVDDSQLPKDRFSAERLKGVDSTLKIQPAKLEDSAVYLCASRRTTEAFFGQGTRLTVV.

V usage is TRBV28 and J usage is TRBJ1-2; no clear D. This CDR3 is built from 13 residues. Germline V gene data show CDR1 as MDHEN and CDR2 as SYDVKM. V lost 5 bases and J lost 1, with 8 bases in between. The CDR3 bases are TGTGCCAGCAGTCTGGGCTTTAACTATGGCTACACCTTC. Amino acids: CASSLGFNYGYTF.

The CDR3 DNA sequence: TGTGCCAGCAGCAAAGGCAGGGTCGGGGGGGCTGTCTACGAGCAGTACTTC. Translated, it gives CASSKGRVGGAVYEQYF. This sequence joins TRBV21-1 and TRBJ2-7; the listed D gene, TRBD2, was not tested against the DNA. TRBV21-1 is tagged as a pseudogene. The CDR3 has 17 residues.

V is TRBV10-1 and J is TRBJ2-1, with TRBD2 as a possible D gene (6 bases). The CDR3 covers 12 residues. V was shortened by 3 bases and J by 7 bases, with 7 bases between the two germline ends. Germline V CDR1 and CDR2: WNHNN, SYGVQD (reference sequence). The CDR3 spells CASSDGGNEQFF. CDR3 bases: TGCGCCAGCAGTGATGGAGGGAATGAGCAGTTCTTC.